The 28 T cell receptor beta chains below all came from one sample that was sequenced in a study of blood T cell repertoires in COVID-19. TCRdb's copy holds only in-frame clones and misses some; the assay was immunoSEQ multiplex PCR. The sample holds roughly 47,000 clones, approximately 82% seen once. Material: peripheral blood. The receptor source for this set is a woman in her seventies with acute or convalescent COVID-19.

The CDR3 DNA reads TGTGCCTGGAGAGGGGGAAGCGGCAGTTACACTGAAGCTTTCTTT. Protein: CAWRGGSGSYTEAFF. The rearrangement links TRBV30 to TRBJ1-1; a possible D gene is TRBD1 (6 bases). V was shortened by 3 bases and J by 3 bases, with 17 bases between the two germline ends. The CDR3 runs 15 residues. Germline V gives CDR1 GTSNPN, CDR2 SVGIG (reference sequence).

The genes are TRBV29-1 and TRBJ2-1; D perhaps matches TRBD1 (5 bases). Germline V gives CDR1 SQVTM, CDR2 ANQGSEA. This CDR3 spans 11 amino acids. V dropped 6 bases and J dropped 7 bases, with 10 bases sitting between them. The CDR3: CSVSRANEQFF. CDR3 in DNA: TGCAGCGTGTCCAGGGCGAATGAGCAGTTCTTC.

This clone was seen once. V is TRBV5-1 and J is TRBJ1-4; a possible D gene is TRBD1 (5 bases). This CDR3 has 14 amino acids. Deletions cut 1 base from V and 7 bases from J, with 11 bases between. Germline V CDR1 and CDR2: SGHRS, YFSETQ. The DNA for the CDR3 is TGCGCCAGCAGCTTGACAGGAGTGGGTGAAAAACTGTTTTTT. It codes for CASSLTGVGEKLFF.

The chain combines TRBV28 with TRBJ2-2; 8 bases fit TRBD1. V lost 2 bases to trimming and J lost 4 bases; unmatched junction nucleotides: 6. Germline values: CDR1 MDHEN, CDR2 SYDVKM. The length of the CDR3 is 16 residues. The CDR3 DNA reads as TGTGCCAGCAGTTTAGAGGGACAGGTAACCACCGGGGAGCTGTTTTTT. Protein: CASSLEGQVTTGELFF.

The V call is TRBV18, the J call TRBJ2-7; TRBD1 aligns across 7 bases. The J segment lost 5 bases and the V segment lost 5 bases, leaving 3 bases of the junction unmatched. The CDR3 loop spans 12 amino acids. Per the germline V gene, CDR1 is KGHSH and CDR2 is LQKENI. The CDR3 loop reads CASSIDRDEQYF. The CDR3 DNA reads as TGTGCCAGCTCAATCGACAGGGACGAGCAGTACTTC.

The chain couples TRBV5-1 to TRBJ2-2, with 8 nucleotides matching TRBD1. Trimming removed 2 bases from V and 7 bases from J; junction bases left unmatched: 7. The germline CDR1 and CDR2 sequences are SGHRS and YFSETQ. This CDR3 region has 15 residues. The CDR3 region is CASSFGQGSGGELFF. DNA for the CDR3: TGCGCCAGCAGCTTCGGACAGGGAAGCGGCGGGGAGCTGTTTTTT.

This chain connects TRBV6-4 to TRBJ1-5; no firm D call. The CDR3 is made up of 13 amino acids. CDR1 and CDR2 from the germline V gene are MRHNA and SNTAGT. V dropped 4 bases and J dropped 8 bases, with 12 bases sitting between them. CDR3 sequence: CASSANAGEPQHF. The CDR3 DNA reads TGTGCCAGCAGTGCCAACGCGGGTGAGCCCCAGCATTTT.

This clone was counted once. V and J are TRBV5-1 and TRBJ2-7; 8 bases map to TRBD1. The CDR3 covers 15 residues. Germline assignment: CDR1 SGHRS and CDR2 YFSETQ. The junction had 8 bases not matched to a gene; V was cut back by 4 bases and J by 2 bases. The CDR3 DNA reads TGCGCCAGCAGCCCGGGGACAGGAAATGCCTACGAGCAGTACTTC. Encoded protein: CASSPGTGNAYEQYF.

The chain recombines TRBV18 with TRBJ1-2; 9 bases agree with TRBD1. Germline V gene data show CDR1 as KGHSH and CDR2 as LQKENI. With V trimmed by 4 bases and J by 8 bases, 5 bases remained unmatched. The length of the CDR3 is 13 residues. The CDR3 is CASSLGTGRGYTF. Written as DNA, the CDR3 is TGTGCCAGCTCACTCGGGACAGGGAGAGGCTACACCTTC.

The chain has TRBV30 and TRBJ2-4; 7 nucleotides line up with TRBD2. This CDR3 contains 14 residues. Germline lookup yields CDR1 GTSNPN and CDR2 SVGIG (reference sequence). The V segment lost 2 bases and the J segment 3 bases; nucleotides outside the gene matches: 4. The DNA for the CDR3 is TGTGCCTGGAGTCCTGCGGGAGTCAAAAACATTCAGTACTTC. Amino acids: CAWSPAGVKNIQYF.

About this clone itself: Germline and junction disagree at one end, which may indicate a read error. The rearrangement uses TRBV11-3 and TRBJ2-3; TRBD1 matches at 7 bases. Germline V gives CDR1 SGHNT, CDR2 YENEEA. The CDR3 consists of 12 residues. This CDR3 reads CASSPQGVTQYF. The CDR3 coding sequence is TGCGCCAGCAGCCCCCAGGGGGTCACGCAGTATTTT.

The table lists this clone with a few counts. The V call is TRBV6-2 or TRBV6-3, the J call TRBJ2-1; TRBD1 matches at 8 bases. J gave up 5 bases and V 6 bases, and 9 bases lay outside the gene matches. The germline gives CDR1 MNHEY, CDR2 SVGEGT. The CDR3 is 15 residues long. The CDR3 nucleotides are TGTGCCAGCAGCTCCCCGGGACAGGTACACAATGAGCAGTTCTTC. Translation: CASSSPGQVHNEQFF.

CDR3 residues: CASSFRLAGLDTYEQYF. The CDR3 DNA reads as TGTGCCAGCAGTTTTCGGCTAGCGGGACTAGACACCTACGAGCAGTACTTC. The chain uses TRBV27 and TRBJ2-7; 9 bases line up with TRBD2. V lost 3 bases to trimming and J lost 2 bases; unmatched junction nucleotides: 11. Germline assignment: CDR1 MNHEY and CDR2 SMNVEV (reference sequence). The CDR3 runs 17 residues.

The rearrangement joins TRBV7-9 to TRBJ2-2; perhaps TRBD2 as D (6 bases). The V end was cut by 7 bases, the J end by 4 bases, with 16 bases between. The CDR3 has 15 amino acids. CDR1 is SEHNR and CDR2 is FQNEAQ in the germline V gene (reference sequence). This CDR3 is CASTRETRGTGELFF. The CDR3 DNA is TGTGCCAGCACCCGCGAGACGCGGGGCACCGGGGAGCTGTTTTTT.

The rearrangement links TRBV28 to TRBJ1-2; the D gene is possibly TRBD1 (5 bases). Germline loops: CDR1 MDHEN, CDR2 SYDVKM. This CDR3 region has 15 residues. The ends were cut back, 7 bases at V and 6 bases at J, with 21 bases in the middle. This CDR3 reads CASTEGLRGKHGYTF. CDR3 nucleotides: TGTGCCAGCACCGAAGGTCTCCGGGGGAAACATGGCTACACCTTC.

The rearrangement links TRBV28 to TRBJ1-2; TRBD1 agrees at 9 bases. Germline lookup yields CDR1 MDHEN and CDR2 SYDVKM. The CDR3 is 16 amino acids. The V and J ends lost 6 bases and 4 bases, in that order; junction bases with no gene match: 12. The chain's CDR3 is CASRAPGQGTLYGYTF. The CDR3, as DNA: TGTGCCAGCAGGGCGCCGGGACAGGGTACCCTCTATGGCTACACCTTC.

V is TRBV28 and J is TRBJ2-1, with D tentatively TRBD2 (6 bases). The germline V and J ends were trimmed by 9 bases and 8 bases, with 14 bases remaining between them. The CDR3 runs to 12 residues. Germline CDR1 MDHEN, CDR2 SYDVKM. The CDR3 nucleotides read TGTGCCAGTGCTTCGGGAGTGGATGAGCAGTTCTTC. This encodes CASASGVDEQFF.

The chain has TRBV19 and TRBJ2-1; 7 bases map to TRBD2. The CDR3 is 15 amino acids. V lost 3 bases to trimming and J lost 2 bases; unmatched junction nucleotides: 4. Looked up from germline, CDR1 is LNHDA and CDR2 is SQIVND (reference sequence). The CDR3 coding sequence is TGTGCCAGTAGTATCCAAGCGGGACCCTACAATGAGCAGTTCTTC. It codes for CASSIQAGPYNEQFF. Drawing the rest from reference TRBV19 and TRBJ2-1, the complete variable domain is DGGITQSPKYLFRKEGQNVTLSCEQNLNHDAMYWYRQDPGQGLRLIYYSQIVNDFQKGDIAEGYSVSREKKESFPLTVTSAQKNPTAFYLCASSIQAGPYNEQFFGPGTRLTVL.

The chain carries TRBV7-6 and TRBJ1-6; D is undetermined. CDR1 and CDR2 (germline): SGHVS, FNYEAQ. The CDR3 loop spans 12 amino acids. V lost 5 bases and J 13 bases, leaving 12 bases between the germline ends. The CDR3 spells CASSRISGPLHF. The CDR3 DNA follows: TGTGCCAGCAGCCGAATCTCCGGTCCCCTCCACTTT.

The chain joins TRBV15 to TRBJ1-1; no clear D gene. The germline V gene encodes CDR1 LNHNV and CDR2 YYDKDF (reference sequence). V was shortened by 4 bases and J by 7 bases, with 16 bases between the two germline ends. The CDR3 covers 14 residues. CDR3 sequence: CATSKVNSEYEAFF. For the CDR3, the DNA is TGTGCCACCAGCAAGGTCAATTCGGAGTATGAAGCTTTCTTT.

This clone was seen a few times. This chain connects TRBV7-2 to TRBJ2-5; 9 bases are a match to TRBD2. Germline V gene lookup returns CDR1 SGHTA and CDR2 FQGNSA. The CDR3 contains 18 residues. V lost 5 bases and J lost 1; bases outside the gene matches: 14. CDR3 sequence: CASSPQGAGGPIQETQYF. The CDR3 DNA reads TGTGCCAGCAGCCCTCAAGGGGCGGGAGGGCCTATCCAAGAGACCCAGTACTTC.

The V and J genes are TRBV19 and TRBJ2-3; 8 nucleotides match TRBD2. Trimming removed 7 bases from V and 1 base from J; junction bases left unmatched: 4. The V gene's germline CDR1 is LNHDA and CDR2 SQIVND (reference sequence). This CDR3 contains 14 residues. This CDR3 is CASTWREGTDTQYF. Written as DNA, the CDR3 is TGTGCCAGTACCTGGCGGGAGGGCACAGATACGCAGTATTTT.

The chain uses TRBV7-9 and TRBJ2-3; possible D gene TRBD2, 6 bases. Looked up from germline, CDR1 is SEHNR and CDR2 is FQNEAQ (reference sequence). The V end lost 7 bases, the J end lost 4 bases, and 15 bases lay between the germline ends. This CDR3 region has 14 residues. This CDR3 reads CASNNLGSSDTQYF. In DNA, the CDR3 is TGTGCCAGCAACAATCTCGGGAGTTCAGATACGCAGTATTTT.

The chain joins TRBV3-1 (or the pseudogene TRBV3-2) to TRBJ2-7; no reliable D call. From germline, CDR1 is LGHDT and CDR2 YNNKEL (reference sequence). CDR3 size: 13 residues. V lost 4 bases and J 2 bases, leaving 9 bases between the germline ends. This CDR3 is CASSPTTTYEQYF. DNA for the CDR3: TGTGCCAGCAGCCCCACTACTACCTACGAGCAGTACTTC.

The chain employs TRBV7-3 and TRBJ2-7; 8 positions match TRBD1. The CDR3 is 16 residues long. Germline V gene sequence: CDR1 SGHTA, CDR2 FQGTGA. V gave up 1 base and J gave up 7 bases; unmatched junction bases: 12. CDR3 sequence: CASSLSTGQGAREQYF. The CDR3 bases are TGTGCCAGCAGCTTAAGTACGGGGCAGGGGGCCCGGGAGCAGTACTTC.

The chain is built from TRBV28 and TRBJ2-7, with 9 nucleotides matching TRBD1. The CDR3 runs to 15 residues. In germline, CDR1 is MDHEN, CDR2 SYDVKM. V lost 6 bases to trimming and J lost 3 bases; unmatched junction nucleotides: 9. CDR3 DNA: TGTGCCAGCAGGCCATCCGGGACAGGGTTCTACGAGCAGTACTTC. Amino acids: CASRPSGTGFYEQYF. Together with reference TRBV28 and TRBJ2-7, the CDR3 gives the full variable domain: DVKVTQSSRYLVKRTGEKVFLECVQDMDHENMFWYRQDPGLGLRLIYFSYDVKMKEKGDIPEGYSVSREKKERFSLILESASTNQTSMYLCASRPSGTGFYEQYFGPGTRLTVT.

The chain is built from TRBV23-1 and TRBJ1-1; possible D gene TRBD1, 6 bases. TRBV23-1 is assigned to the ORF class and has an uncertain function. V gave up 4 bases and J gave up 4 bases, with 13 bases separating them. The CDR3 contains 14 residues. The CDR3 bases are TGCGCCAGCAGTCCCAGGGGTAAGGGCACTGAAGCTTTCTTT. Its translation: CASSPRGKGTEAFF.

V and J are TRBV6-5 and TRBJ2-7; 7 nucleotides line up with TRBD1. V shed 8 bases, J shed 6 bases, and the junction held 13 bases outside the gene matches. Germline V gene lookup returns CDR1 MNHEY and CDR2 SVGAGI. The CDR3 spans 14 residues. Here the CDR3 DNA reads TGTGCCAGCTCCTTCCGGACAGGTTCGGGCGAGCAGTACTTC. It specifies CASSFRTGSGEQYF.